Below, one TCR beta chain is given with its context. Its specificity is unknown. This record belongs to a study of T cell responses to AZD1222 COVID-19 vaccine. Here immunoSEQ multiplex PCR was the method, and the copy in TCRdb shows in-frame clones only, minus some. The top ten clones hold around 4.6% of a sample with about 110,000 clones, approximately 85% of them seen once. The germline V and J ends were trimmed by 3 bases and 1 base, with 10 bases remaining between them. There are 15 residues in the CDR3. CDR1 is MDHEN, CDR2 SYDVKM, per germline. Study results and caveats: Clonal diversity was possibly underestimated, and white British individuals and females predominated among donors. Reports indicate that nearly half of spike-specific TCRs are directed at unmutated variant regions.

J is TRBJ2-1 and V is TRBV28; TRBD2 might be the D (5 bases). The specimen comprised peripheral blood, sampled on day 0 of AZD1222 vaccination. The receptor's source is an adult in good health. The CDR3 nucleotides are TGTGCCAGCAGTTTCTCGGGGAAGTCCTACAATGAGCAGTTCTTC. Amino acids: CASSFSGKSYNEQFF.